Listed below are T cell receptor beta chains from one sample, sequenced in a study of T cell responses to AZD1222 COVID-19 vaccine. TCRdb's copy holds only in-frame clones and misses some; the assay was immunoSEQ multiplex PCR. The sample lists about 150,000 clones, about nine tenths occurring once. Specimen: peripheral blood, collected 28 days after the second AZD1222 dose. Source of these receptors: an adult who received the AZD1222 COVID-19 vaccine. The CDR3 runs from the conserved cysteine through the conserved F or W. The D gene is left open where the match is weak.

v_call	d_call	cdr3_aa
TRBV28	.	CASSPPVFGKEPQHF
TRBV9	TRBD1	CASSLRGGDRSKSNTIYF
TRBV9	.	CASSPQGIPAEAFF
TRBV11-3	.	CASSLSGTTGELFF
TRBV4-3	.	CASSQDYRTAYEQYF
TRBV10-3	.	CAISAAGAYEQYF
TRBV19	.	CASNPPGGGQPQHF
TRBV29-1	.	CSVGLLGDTNYGYTF
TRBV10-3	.	CASSGRSGQETQYF
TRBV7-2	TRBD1	CASLGTVAVQYF
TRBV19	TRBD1	CASKGAFFETQYF
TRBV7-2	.	CASSLGAQGDTQYF
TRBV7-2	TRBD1	CASSLAGTGGRQPQHF
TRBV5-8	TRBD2	CASRGRGLENTGELFF
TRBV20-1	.	CSATLGYEQYF
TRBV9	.	CASSLRDGNNSPLHF
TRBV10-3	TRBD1	CAISEQGFEAFF
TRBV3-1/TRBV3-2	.	CASSPAGSDIEQYF
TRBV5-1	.	CASSLETTGTGELFF
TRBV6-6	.	CASSYPEPLVTQPQHF
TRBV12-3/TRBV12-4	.	CASSGGYNEQFF
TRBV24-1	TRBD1	CATSDFTQGAFGELFF
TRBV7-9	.	CASTGVVQETQYF
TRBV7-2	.	CASSLAGGTDTQYF
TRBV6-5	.	CASTNVGSPLHF
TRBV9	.	CASSGTRGALTGELFF
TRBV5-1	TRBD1	CASSLAGPGQGYSPLHF
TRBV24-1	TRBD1	CATSRQGAYNEQFF
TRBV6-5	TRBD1	CASRDRLNQPQHF
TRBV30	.	CAGGRGDFEKLFF
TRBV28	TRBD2	CASSNGGTSGSYEQYF
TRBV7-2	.	CASSFGGGNYGYTF
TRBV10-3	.	CAIMGSGTYSYEQYF
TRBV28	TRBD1	CASGSQGARGYTF
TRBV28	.	CAGGRGRGYTF
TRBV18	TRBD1	CASSLSGLRQGAEAFF
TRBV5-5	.	CASSTYTYGYTF
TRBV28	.	CASSLPTDYSYEQYF
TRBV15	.	CATSRELVPNEQFF
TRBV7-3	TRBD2	CASSLTRLAGQNTGELFF
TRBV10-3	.	CAIKFGGVTEAFF
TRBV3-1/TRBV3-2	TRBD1	CASSEPGQAGEKLFF
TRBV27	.	CASSLTGNYGYTF
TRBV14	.	CASSQGGGGQPQHF
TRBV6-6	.	CASSHRGAEAFF
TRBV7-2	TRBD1	CASSPGQINQPQHF
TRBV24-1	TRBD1	CATSDSGTVLTEAFF
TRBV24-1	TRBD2	CATSAAAGTKDSDTQYF
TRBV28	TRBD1	CASSPSQGRSNTEAFF
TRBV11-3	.	CASSLFRGSYNEQFF
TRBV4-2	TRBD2	CASSQDKREGTDTQYF
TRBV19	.	CASNPALTSGLYNEQFF
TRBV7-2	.	CASSFTRVPDTQYF
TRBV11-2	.	CASSLVSPGDEKLFF
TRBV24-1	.	CATSDFPDGYGYTF
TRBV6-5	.	CASSYSGRQNQPQHF
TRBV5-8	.	CASSRGGVDGYTF
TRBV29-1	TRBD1	CSVPGGLSTGELFF
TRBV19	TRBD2	CASSGRPSGSSYNEQFF